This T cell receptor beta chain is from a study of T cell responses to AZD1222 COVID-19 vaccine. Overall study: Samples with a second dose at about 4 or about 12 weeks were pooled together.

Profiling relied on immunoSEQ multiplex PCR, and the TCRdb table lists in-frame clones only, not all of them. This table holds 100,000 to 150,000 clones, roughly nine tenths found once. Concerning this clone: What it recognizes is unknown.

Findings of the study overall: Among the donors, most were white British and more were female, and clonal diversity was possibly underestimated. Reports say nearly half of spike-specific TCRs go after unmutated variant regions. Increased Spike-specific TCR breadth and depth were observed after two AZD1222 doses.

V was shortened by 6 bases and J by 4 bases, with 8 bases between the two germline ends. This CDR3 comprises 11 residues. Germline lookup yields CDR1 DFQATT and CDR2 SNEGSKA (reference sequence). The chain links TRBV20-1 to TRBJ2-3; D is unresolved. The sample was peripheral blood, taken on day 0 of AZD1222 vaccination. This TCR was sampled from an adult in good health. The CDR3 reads CSAQRPDTQYF. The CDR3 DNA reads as TGCAGTGCCCAACGTCCAGATACGCAGTATTTT.